This T cell receptor (beta chain) is from a study of cytomegalovirus exposure and HLA in healthy donors. The overall study: There were around 100 million unique TCR beta sequences, drawn from 200 million or so T cells, in an earlier analysis. Unique TCRs numbering some 80 million, obtained from HLA-typed donors, made up an early data release.

PCR amplification relied on 60 Vbeta primers (plus 13 Jbeta primers). Clones were sequenced by immunoSEQ multiplex PCR, and TCRdb holds only the in-frame ones, with some missing. This sample carries 55,000 to 75,000 clones, with almost 4% going to the ten biggest clones. The V segment lost 1 base and the J segment 5 bases; nucleotides outside the gene matches: 3. Germline values: CDR1 MGHRA, CDR2 YSYEKL. This CDR3 has 14 residues. Findings of the study overall: It was reported in a later analysis that an Asian-associated ancestry cluster showed fewer N-insertions than the roughly 660-donor mean. Later analysis demonstrated an association between a missense DCLRE1C variant and TCR beta V- and J-gene trimming.

To note about this clone: Antigen unknown.

V gene TRBV4-1 combines with J gene TRBJ1-2, with 8 bases matching TRBD1. The sample was PBMCs. This receptor was identified in a male donor in good health and CMV-seronegative. The CDR3 DNA follows: TGCGCCAGCAGCCAAGCGACAGGGGAGTATGGCTACACCTTC. Its translation: CASSQATGEYGYTF.